This T cell receptor (beta chain) was sequenced in a study of blood T cell repertoires in COVID-19. The wider study: Sample material is recorded as cDNA or gDNA derived from T cells, B-cell-depleted T cells, or PBMCs.

Original handling: Reference gene primer amplification gave nucleated cell count estimates. Only in-frame clones appear in the TCRdb table, and some are missing; sequencing was by immunoSEQ multiplex PCR. That table furnishes V, J and clone size, whereas the DNA furnished D and trimming. Of fewer than 100,000 clones in the sample, roughly nine tenths were seen once. The V and J ends lost 5 bases and 6 bases respectively, with 7 bases between them. CDR1 is DFQATT and CDR2 is SNEGSKA in the germline V gene (reference sequence). This CDR3 contains 11 residues. The chain joins TRBV20-1 to TRBJ2-2; tentative D call: TRBD1 (5 bases). The sample was peripheral blood. This receptor was obtained from a man at least 80 years old in a cohort sampled during active COVID-19. For the CDR3, the DNA is TGCAGTGCTGTAGGGGCCGGGGAGCTGTTTTTT. Protein product: CSAVGAGELFF.